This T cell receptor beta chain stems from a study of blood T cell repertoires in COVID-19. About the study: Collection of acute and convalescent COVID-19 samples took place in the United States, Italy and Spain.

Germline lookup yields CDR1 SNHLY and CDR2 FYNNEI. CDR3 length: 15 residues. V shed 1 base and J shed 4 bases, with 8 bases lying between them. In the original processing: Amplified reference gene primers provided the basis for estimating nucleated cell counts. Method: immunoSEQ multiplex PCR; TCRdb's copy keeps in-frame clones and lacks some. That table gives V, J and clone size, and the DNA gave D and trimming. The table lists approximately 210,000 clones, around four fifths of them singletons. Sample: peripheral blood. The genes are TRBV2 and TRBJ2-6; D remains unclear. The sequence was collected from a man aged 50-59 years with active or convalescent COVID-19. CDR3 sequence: CASSEGARGANVLTF. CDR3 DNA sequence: TGTGCCAGCAGTGAAGGGGCAAGGGGGGCCAACGTCCTGACTTTC.